This entry concerns a single T cell receptor beta chain. Profiling relied on immunoSEQ multiplex PCR, and the TCRdb table lists in-frame clones only, not all of them. The repertoire holds some 50,000 clones, with about 80% as singletons. These data are taken from a study of fetal regulatory T cell absence and autoimmunity. Turning to the study itself: Without clinical diabetes, IPEX patients showed exocrine pancreas autoimmunity.

V shed 3 bases, J shed 1 base, and the junction held 11 bases outside the gene matches. The V gene's germline CDR1 is SGHRS and CDR2 YFSETQ. The CDR3 is 18 residues long. The receptor was isolated from a newborn boy with IPEX syndrome. Sequencing used cord blood. This chain connects TRBV5-1 to TRBJ1-1; TRBD1 aligns across 11 bases. The CDR3 protein is CASSSGIWTGGKNTEAFF. CDR3 sequence (DNA): TGCGCCAGCAGCTCCGGGATATGGACAGGGGGCAAGAACACTGAAGCTTTCTTT.